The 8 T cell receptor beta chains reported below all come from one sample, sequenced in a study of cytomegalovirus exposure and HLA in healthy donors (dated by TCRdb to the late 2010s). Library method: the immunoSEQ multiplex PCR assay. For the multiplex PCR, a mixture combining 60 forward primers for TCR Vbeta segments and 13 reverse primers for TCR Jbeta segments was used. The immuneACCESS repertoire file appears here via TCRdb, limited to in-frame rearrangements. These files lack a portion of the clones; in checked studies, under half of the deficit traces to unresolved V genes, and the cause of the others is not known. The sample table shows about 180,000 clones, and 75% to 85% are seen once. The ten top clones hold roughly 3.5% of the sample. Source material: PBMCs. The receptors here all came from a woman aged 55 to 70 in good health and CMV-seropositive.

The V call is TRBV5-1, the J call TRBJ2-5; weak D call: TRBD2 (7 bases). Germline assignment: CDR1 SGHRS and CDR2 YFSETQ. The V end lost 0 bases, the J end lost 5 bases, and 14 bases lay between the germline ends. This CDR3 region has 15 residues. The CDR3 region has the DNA TGCGCCAGCAGCTTGGCCGGGGGGCCCGGGGAGACCCAGTACTTC. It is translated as CASSLAGGPGETQYF. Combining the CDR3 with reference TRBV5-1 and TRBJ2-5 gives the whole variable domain KAGVTQTPRYLIKTRGQQVTLSCSPISGHRSVSWYQQTPGQGLQFLFEYFSETQRNKGNFPGRFSGRQFSNSRSEMNVSTLELGDSALYLCASSLAGGPGETQYFGPGTRLLVL.

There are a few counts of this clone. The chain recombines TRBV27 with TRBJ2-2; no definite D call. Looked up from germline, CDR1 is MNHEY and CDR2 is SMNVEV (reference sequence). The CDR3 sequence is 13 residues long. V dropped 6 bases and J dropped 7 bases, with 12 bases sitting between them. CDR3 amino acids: CASSPSRGGELFF. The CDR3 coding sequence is TGTGCCAGCAGCCCCTCAAGAGGCGGGGAGCTGTTTTTT.

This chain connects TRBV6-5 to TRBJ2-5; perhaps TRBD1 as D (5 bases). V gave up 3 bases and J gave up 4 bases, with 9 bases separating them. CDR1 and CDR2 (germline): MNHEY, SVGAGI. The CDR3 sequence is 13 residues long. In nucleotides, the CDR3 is TGTGCCAGCAGTTATTACCAGGGAGAGACCCAGTACTTC. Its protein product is CASSYYQGETQYF.

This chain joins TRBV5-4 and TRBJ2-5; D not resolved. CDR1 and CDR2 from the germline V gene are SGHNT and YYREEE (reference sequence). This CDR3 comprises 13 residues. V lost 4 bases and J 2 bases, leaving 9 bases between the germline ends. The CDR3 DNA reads TGTGCCAGCAGCACAGAAAGACAAGAGACCCAGTACTTC. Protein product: CASSTERQETQYF.

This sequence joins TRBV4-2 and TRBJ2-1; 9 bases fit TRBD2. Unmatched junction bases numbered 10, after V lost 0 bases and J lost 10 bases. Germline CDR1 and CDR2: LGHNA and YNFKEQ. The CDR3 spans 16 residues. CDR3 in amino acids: CASSQEGSGSVREQFF. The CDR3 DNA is TGTGCCAGCAGCCAAGAGGGTAGCGGGAGTGTCCGGGAGCAGTTCTTC.

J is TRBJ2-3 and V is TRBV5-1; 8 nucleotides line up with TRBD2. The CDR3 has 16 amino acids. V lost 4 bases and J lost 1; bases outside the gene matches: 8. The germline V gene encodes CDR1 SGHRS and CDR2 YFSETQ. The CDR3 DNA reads TGCGCCAGCAGCCCTCTAGCGGGCCTGCGCACAGATACGCAGTATTTT. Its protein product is CASSPLAGLRTDTQYF.

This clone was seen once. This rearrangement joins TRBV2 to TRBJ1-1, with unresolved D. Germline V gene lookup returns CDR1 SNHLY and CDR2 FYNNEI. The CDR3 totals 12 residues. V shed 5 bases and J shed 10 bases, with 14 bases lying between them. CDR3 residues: CASSLDPRAAFF. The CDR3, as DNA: TGTGCCAGCAGTCTGGACCCGAGGGCAGCTTTCTTT.

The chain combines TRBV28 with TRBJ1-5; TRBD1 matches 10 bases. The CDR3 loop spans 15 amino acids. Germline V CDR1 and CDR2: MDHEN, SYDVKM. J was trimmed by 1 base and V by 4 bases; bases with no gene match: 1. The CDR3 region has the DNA TGTGCCAGCAGTTGGGGACAGGGGAGCAATCAGCCCCAGCATTTT. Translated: CASSWGQGSNQPQHF.